Following are 16 T cell receptor beta chains from one sample sequenced in a study of blood T cell repertoires in COVID-19. Produced via immunoSEQ multiplex PCR; TCRdb's table is partial and in-frame only. The sample yields just over 250,000 clones, over 75% seen once. Sequenced input: peripheral blood. These receptors were obtained from a woman between 45 and 60 years old with acute or convalescent COVID-19.

Concerning this clone: Additional DNA sequences in this sample encode the identical CDR3. The V call is TRBV19, the J call TRBJ2-7, with 10 bases that match TRBD2. This CDR3 has 14 residues. Germline CDR1 and CDR2: LNHDA and SQIVND (reference sequence). With V trimmed by 3 bases and J by 3 bases, 2 bases remained unmatched. Here the CDR3 DNA reads TGTGCCAGTAGTATTCTAGCGGGAGTCTACGAGCAGTACTTC. As protein: CASSILAGVYEQYF.

The rearrangement joins TRBV3-1 (or the pseudogene TRBV3-2) to TRBJ2-7; 10 bases agree with TRBD2. Looked up from germline, CDR1 is LGHDT and CDR2 is YNNKEL (reference sequence). The V segment lost 6 bases and the J segment 0 bases; nucleotides outside the gene matches: 2. The CDR3 sequence is 14 residues long. The CDR3: CASRSSGSSYEQYF. The CDR3 DNA is TGTGCCAGCAGGTCTAGCGGGAGCTCCTACGAGCAGTACTTC.

The chain couples TRBV28 to TRBJ1-4, with 9 bases matching TRBD1. CDR3 length: 15 amino acids. J was trimmed by 8 bases and V by 5 bases; bases with no gene match: 9. Germline values: CDR1 MDHEN, CDR2 SYDVKM. The CDR3 loop is CASSRRDRDREKLFF. The DNA of the CDR3 is TGTGCCAGCAGTAGGCGGGACAGGGATCGCGAAAAACTGTTTTTT.

This clone was observed a handful of times. J is TRBJ1-5 and V is TRBV28; tentatively, D is TRBD1 (5 bases). The CDR3 contains 16 residues. V lost 2 bases to trimming and J lost 7 bases, with 18 bases between them. Germline V gene data show CDR1 as MDHEN and CDR2 as SYDVKM. The CDR3 DNA reads TGTGCCAGCAGTTTAGGGGGAGGTGGGTACAAACAGCCCCAGCATTTT. Translation gives CASSLGGGGYKQPQHF.

This chain links TRBV5-1 with TRBJ2-5, with TRBD1 as a possible D gene (5 bases). CDR3 size: 15 residues. The germline V and J ends were trimmed by 2 bases and 8 bases, with 19 bases remaining between them. Germline V lookup: CDR1 SGHRS, CDR2 YFSETQ. The CDR3 reads CASSLDDSKGITQYF. The CDR3 bases are TGCGCCAGCAGCTTAGACGACAGTAAGGGAATAACCCAGTACTTC.

In this sample, this clone turned up once. The chain carries TRBV27 and TRBJ2-1; 7 positions agree with TRBD1. Per the germline V gene, CDR1 is MNHEY and CDR2 is SMNVEV (reference sequence). J was trimmed by 0 bases and V by 0 bases; bases with no gene match: 2. The CDR3 has 16 amino acids. CDR3 sequence: CASSLSGGSSYNEQFF. The CDR3 nucleotides are TGTGCCAGCAGTTTATCAGGGGGCAGCTCCTACAATGAGCAGTTCTTC.

Here the CDR3 reads CASSVEAGGKNQPQHF. The CDR3 DNA sequence: TGTGCCAGCAGCGTAGAGGCAGGGGGCAAGAATCAGCCCCAGCATTTT. The J gene is TRBJ1-5, the V gene TRBV9; TRBD1 aligns across 8 bases. The V segment lost 0 bases and the J segment 4 bases; nucleotides outside the gene matches: 6. The germline V gene encodes CDR1 SGDLS and CDR2 YYNGEE. CDR3 length equals 16 residues. Based on the CDR3 plus reference TRBV9 and TRBJ1-5, the full variable domain is DSGVTQTPKHLITATGQRVTLRCSPRSGDLSVYWYQQSLDQGLQFLIQYYNGEERAKGNILERFSAQQFPDLHSELNLSSLELGDSALYFCASSVEAGGKNQPQHFGDGTRLSIL.

The V call is TRBV5-1, the J call TRBJ1-1, with 12 bases identical to TRBD1. Trimming took 5 bases from V and 3 from J; bases not matched to a gene: 14. CDR3 length equals 18 residues. Germline CDR1 reads SGHRS; CDR2 reads YFSETQ. The CDR3: CASSHTGTGGAGDTEAFF. The DNA for the CDR3 is TGCGCCAGCAGTCATACCGGGACAGGGGGCGCGGGGGACACTGAAGCTTTCTTT.

CDR3 sequence reads: CASSLVWEGTDTQYF. CDR3 in DNA: TGCGCCAGCAGCTTGGTCTGGGAGGGGACAGATACGCAGTATTTT. The rearrangement uses TRBV5-1 and TRBJ2-3; 7 bases fit TRBD2. The CDR3 contains 15 residues. Trimming removed 0 bases from V and 3 bases from J; junction bases left unmatched: 4. In germline, CDR1 is SGHRS, CDR2 YFSETQ.

This chain links TRBV28 with TRBJ1-2; D is uncertain. The CDR3 loop spans 13 amino acids. CDR1 and CDR2 from the germline V gene are MDHEN and SYDVKM. The germline V and J ends were trimmed by 3 bases and 6 bases, with 11 bases remaining between them. In DNA form, the CDR3 reads TGTGCCAGCAGTTTGGCTGTGGCCCATGGCTACACCTTC. Translation gives CASSLAVAHGYTF.

V and J are TRBV20-1 and TRBJ2-5; TRBD1 might be the D (6 bases). Germline CDR1 is DFQATT and CDR2 is SNEGSKA (reference sequence). V lost 3 bases, J lost 5 bases, and 13 bases lay in between. CDR3 length: 13 residues. The CDR3 spells CSASAGVAETQYF. The CDR3 DNA sequence: TGCAGTGCTAGTGCAGGGGTTGCGGAGACCCAGTACTTC.

J is TRBJ1-1 and V is TRBV2; tentative D call: TRBD1 (6 bases). The V and J ends lost 8 bases and 1 base respectively, with 8 bases between them. Germline CDR1 reads SNHLY; CDR2 reads FYNNEI. The CDR3 length is 12 residues. DNA of the CDR3: TGTGCCAGCTCACAGGGGAACACTGAAGCTTTCTTT. The encoded protein is CASSQGNTEAFF.

CDR3 protein: CASSAGQGSNQPQHF. The CDR3, as DNA: TGTGCCAGCTCAGCGGGACAGGGAAGCAATCAGCCCCAGCATTTT. The chain carries TRBV18 and TRBJ1-5; 9 bases agree with TRBD1. The CDR3 totals 15 residues. CDR1 is KGHSH, CDR2 LQKENI, per germline. V lost 5 bases, J lost 1 base, and 3 bases stayed unmatched.

This chain uses TRBV28 with TRBJ1-5; D is unclear. In germline, CDR1 is MDHEN, CDR2 SYDVKM. The V and J ends lost 6 bases and 7 bases respectively, with 16 bases between them. The CDR3 spans 14 residues. The DNA of the CDR3 is TGTGCCAGCAGACCCACTCGGGGAGAACAGCCCCAGCATTTT. This gives the protein CASRPTRGEQPQHF.

V is TRBV11-2 and J is TRBJ2-1; 8 bases align to TRBD2. The junction had 8 bases not matched to a gene; V was cut back by 4 bases and J by 0 bases. The germline V gene has CDR1 SGHAT and CDR2 FQNNGV. The CDR3 contains 17 residues. In DNA form, the CDR3 reads TGTGCCAGCAGCTCAGGTTCGGGACTAGGCTCCTACAATGAGCAGTTCTTC. Its protein product is CASSSGSGLGSYNEQFF.

The CDR3 region is CAIKATGGSDGELFF. In nucleotides, the CDR3 is TGTGCCATCAAGGCGACAGGGGGCTCTGACGGGGAGCTGTTTTTT. This chain connects TRBV10-3 to TRBJ2-2, with TRBD1 identical over 10 bases. The CDR3 contains 15 residues. Germline lookup yields CDR1 ENHRY and CDR2 SYGVKD. V was pared by 7 bases and J by 7 bases, with 9 bases of the junction left unmatched.